The T cell receptor (beta chain) described here comes from a study of blood T cells in healthy people across ages. Whole-study findings and limits: Investigators viewed diversity estimates from one million T cells as underestimates, the study reported. There was a strong correlation between TCR beta diversity and naive T cell percentage.

Samples each had at least 5 micrograms of total RNA extracted. This CDR3 is built from 15 residues. From germline, CDR1 is SEHNR and CDR2 FQNEAQ (reference sequence). Trimming removed 8 bases from V and 6 bases from J, with 22 bases in between. Next came a second PCR, run for about 7 to 12 cycles, which used a sample-barcoded 5' primer along with a J-beta primer mix. Every cDNA molecule bore a tag from a template-switch adaptor containing 12 random nucleotides. TCRdb processed the 5' RACE reads anew with MiXCR; each CDR3 protein has one entry. Among about 1.6 million distinct CDR3 sequences listed, about 35% were seen once. In the case of this clonotype: Its antigen remains unidentified.

This sequence was found in a woman aged 25 to 39 in good health. The J gene is TRBJ1-2, the V gene TRBV7-9; D not resolved. The sequencing sample was made of blood. This CDR3 is CASGPDGVKIHGYTF. Here the CDR3 DNA reads TGTGCCAGCGGCCCAGATGGGGTTAAGATTCATGGCTACACCTTC.